Following are 25 T cell receptor beta chains from one sample sequenced in a study of Ad26.COV2.S vaccination and SARS-CoV-2 variants. Data came from immunoSEQ multiplex PCR; TCRdb stores just in-frame clones and leaves some out. The table lists 330,000 or so clones, 90% of them singletons. Treatment in this sample: roughly 19 received Ad26.COV2.S at low or high dose, single or two shots; a few received placebo; per-sample allocation not given. Sampling happened 63 days after the first vaccine or placebo injection. The source material was peripheral blood, sampled in a trial of Ad26.COV2.S vaccine versus placebo. These receptors were taken from a person aged 18-65 years who received the Ad26.COV2.S COVID-19 vaccine or a placebo.

The J gene is TRBJ2-3, the V gene TRBV11-2; 7 nucleotides match TRBD2. The J segment lost 5 bases and the V segment lost 4 bases, leaving 6 bases of the junction unmatched. The CDR3 is 14 residues long. From germline, CDR1 is SGHAT and CDR2 FQNNGV. CDR3 DNA: TGTGCCAGCAGCTCCGGACTAGGAGAAGATACGCAGTATTTT. This gives the protein CASSSGLGEDTQYF.

The genes are TRBV4-3 and TRBJ2-7, with TRBD2 as a possible D gene (6 bases). V dropped 0 bases and J dropped 3 bases, with 12 bases sitting between them. Germline V gene lookup returns CDR1 LGHNA and CDR2 YSLEER. CDR3 length equals 15 residues. CDR3 sequence reads: CASSQEVAEIYEQYV. In DNA, the CDR3 is TGCGCCAGCAGCCAAGAGGTAGCGGAGATCTACGAGCAGTACGTC.

The V call is TRBV5-1, the J call TRBJ2-5; 14 bases are a match to TRBD2. Unmatched junction bases numbered 6, after V lost 6 bases and J lost 5 bases. In germline, CDR1 is SGHRS, CDR2 YFSETQ. The CDR3 is 15 residues long. Written as DNA, the CDR3 is TGCGCCAGCAACACGGGACTAGCGGGAGAGGAGACCCAGTACTTC. Protein sequence: CASNTGLAGEETQYF.

This chain links TRBV3-1 (or the pseudogene TRBV3-2) with TRBJ2-4; D is undetermined. The germline V and J ends were trimmed by 3 bases and 0 bases, with 12 bases remaining between them. The V gene's germline CDR1 is LGHDT and CDR2 YNNKEL (reference sequence). The CDR3 spans 16 residues. The CDR3 DNA follows: TGTGCCAGCAGCCACACAGCGATCTTAGCCAAAAACATTCAGTACTTC. Translating it yields CASSHTAILAKNIQYF.

The chain has TRBV13 and TRBJ1-3; no firm D call. The CDR3 sequence is 12 residues long. Germline V lookup: CDR1 PRHDT, CDR2 FYEKMQ (reference sequence). V lost 5 bases, J lost 4 bases, and 6 bases lay in between. CDR3 loop: CASSIYGNTIYF. For the CDR3, the DNA is TGTGCCAGCAGCATATACGGAAACACCATATATTTT.

This rearrangement joins TRBV19 to TRBJ2-5; D possibly corresponds to TRBD2 (7 bases). The CDR3 spans 16 residues. The germline gives CDR1 LNHDA, CDR2 SQIVND (reference sequence). The V and J ends lost 4 bases and 4 bases respectively, with 19 bases between them. The CDR3 DNA sequence: TGTGCCAGTAGTAATCAGGGGAGGGTGAGCGGAGAGACCCAGTACTTC. Its translation is CASSNQGRVSGETQYF.

The rearrangement uses TRBV5-6 and TRBJ1-5; no firm D call. Germline-derived CDR1 and CDR2 are SGHDT and YYEEEE. CDR3 length: 13 residues. V was clipped by 1 base and J by 6 bases, with 8 bases between them. The CDR3 protein is CASSLYRSQPQHF. CDR3 DNA sequence: TGTGCCAGCAGCTTGTACCGGAGTCAGCCCCAGCATTTT. The full variable domain, with the rest looked up from reference TRBV5-6 and TRBJ1-5, is DAGVTQSPTHLIKTRGQQVTLRCSPKSGHDTVSWYQQALGQGPQFIFQYYEEEERQRGNFPDRFSGHQFPNYSSELNVNALLLGDSALYLCASSLYRSQPQHFGDGTRLSIL.

The rearrangement uses TRBV12-3 or TRBV12-4 and TRBJ1-1; TRBD1 might be the D (5 bases). The CDR3 length is 13 residues. V lost 6 bases, J lost 4 bases, and 12 bases lay in between. CDR3 loop: CASSLVQGTEAFF. The CDR3 DNA is TGTGCCAGCAGCCTTGTGCAGGGCACTGAAGCTTTCTTT.

The V call is TRBV4-3, the J call TRBJ2-7; D is uncertain. Trimming shortened V by 1 base and J by 6 bases, and 13 bases separated the two germline ends. The CDR3 is 14 residues long. The V gene's germline CDR1 is LGHNA and CDR2 YSLEER. The CDR3 is CASSQVFGLGEQYV. In DNA form, the CDR3 reads TGCGCCAGCAGCCAAGTCTTCGGTCTAGGCGAGCAGTACGTC.

The chain links TRBV11-2 to TRBJ2-1; no clear D gene. The CDR3 is made up of 11 amino acids. Germline-derived CDR1 and CDR2 are SGHAT and FQNNGV. The V and J ends lost 5 bases and 4 bases respectively, with 3 bases between them. This chain's CDR3 is CASSPYNEQFF. CDR3 nucleotides: TGTGCCAGCAGCCCGTACAATGAGCAGTTCTTC.

This chain uses TRBV30 with TRBJ2-1; possibly TRBD2 for D (6 bases). V lost 1 base, J lost 13 bases, and 29 bases lay in between. There are 17 residues in the CDR3. In germline, CDR1 is GTSNPN, CDR2 SVGIG (reference sequence). The CDR3 protein is CAWSGPPFLTVRDLQFF. DNA of the CDR3: TGTGCCTGGAGTGGCCCCCCCTTTCTCACTGTGCGGGACCTCCAGTTCTTC.

The chain employs TRBV6-1 and TRBJ1-2, with D perhaps matching TRBD1 (6 bases). The CDR3 has 17 residues. Trimming removed 2 bases at V and 0 bases at J, with 16 bases between. Germline V gene data show CDR1 as MNHNS and CDR2 as SASEGT. CDR3: CASSESSRGPANYGYTF. The CDR3 DNA is TGTGCCAGCAGTGAATCTAGCAGGGGACCTGCTAACTATGGCTACACCTTC.

The chain carries TRBV6-5 and TRBJ2-7; D is undetermined. V was shortened by 6 bases and J by 5 bases, with 14 bases between the two germline ends. Germline CDR1 is MNHEY and CDR2 is SVGAGI. This CDR3 is 13 amino acids long. The CDR3 sequence is CASRPSAFNEQYF. CDR3 nucleotides: TGTGCCAGCAGGCCAAGCGCGTTCAACGAGCAGTACTTC.

The rearrangement uses TRBV20-1 and TRBJ1-2; the D is unclear. The CDR3 covers 14 residues. Between the trimmed V and J ends, which lost 3 bases and 8 bases, there was a span of 19 bases. From germline, CDR1 is DFQATT and CDR2 SNEGSKA (reference sequence). CDR3 sequence (DNA): TGCAGTGCTAGTAGAGGACTATCAGCGGGGGGCTACACCTTC. It is translated as CSASRGLSAGGYTF.

The gene calls are TRBV7-8 and TRBJ1-1, with 8 bases identical to TRBD1. Germline lookup yields CDR1 SGHVS and CDR2 FQNEAQ. The CDR3 runs to 15 residues. V lost 2 bases and J lost 4; bases outside the gene matches: 6. The CDR3 sequence is CASSLSTGVSTEAFF. DNA of the CDR3: TGTGCCAGCAGCTTATCGACAGGGGTGAGCACTGAAGCTTTCTTT.

Only one count was recorded for this clone. The chain is built from TRBV29-1 and TRBJ2-6, with 11 nucleotides matching TRBD1. Trimming took 1 base from V and 1 from J; bases not matched to a gene: 6. Germline V CDR1 and CDR2: SQVTM, ANQGSEA. This CDR3 spans 18 amino acids. CDR3 in DNA: TGCAGCGTTGAAGGCTTCGGGACAGGGGGTTCTGGGGCCAACGTCCTGACTTTC. Translated: CSVEGFGTGGSGANVLTF.

This clone was counted once. V is TRBV4-3 and J is TRBJ1-2; D possibly corresponds to TRBD1 (6 bases). Germline V lookup: CDR1 LGHNA, CDR2 YSLEER. V was cut by 1 base and J by 7 bases, with 10 bases left in between. This CDR3 is 13 amino acids long. The CDR3 coding sequence is TGCGCCAGCAGCCAAGTTGCAGGGGTTGGCTACACCTTC. Translating it yields CASSQVAGVGYTF.

As DNA, the CDR3 is TGTGCCAGCAGCCCCCGGGCCATAGGGGAAACAGATACGCAGTATTTT. Translation gives CASSPRAIGETDTQYF. This chain joins TRBV9 and TRBJ2-3, with D possibly being TRBD1 (5 bases). The CDR3 length is 16 residues. Trimming took off 4 bases at V and 3 bases at J, with 18 bases between the two ends. Germline lookup yields CDR1 SGDLS and CDR2 YYNGEE.

The CDR3 loop is CASSLPDVNTEAFF. DNA for the CDR3: TGTGCCAGCAGCTTACCGGACGTAAACACTGAAGCTTTCTTT. The chain has TRBV11-2 and TRBJ1-1; D unclear. The CDR3 is 14 residues long. Germline V lookup: CDR1 SGHAT, CDR2 FQNNGV. Deletions cut 2 bases from V and 2 bases from J, with 9 bases between.

The J gene is TRBJ1-1, the V gene TRBV11-2; the D is unclear. The CDR3 consists of 17 residues. V was shortened by 4 bases and J by 0 bases, with 18 bases between the two germline ends. Per the germline V gene, CDR1 is SGHAT and CDR2 is FQNNGV. CDR3 amino acids: CASSSYPLRGLNTEAFF. The DNA of the CDR3 is TGTGCCAGCAGCTCCTACCCTCTGAGAGGTCTGAACACTGAAGCTTTCTTT.

The V gene is TRBV6-6, the J gene TRBJ2-1; D unclear. The V end was cut by 5 bases, the J end by 1 base, with 6 bases between. The germline CDR1 and CDR2 sequences are MNHNY and SVGAGI (reference sequence). This CDR3 region has 13 residues. The CDR3 protein is CASSPRSYNEQFF. The CDR3 bases are TGTGCCAGCAGTCCCAGGTCCTACAATGAGCAGTTCTTC.

The CDR3 protein is CASSLGGTANYGYTF. CDR3 coding DNA: TGTGCCAGCAGCTTAGGAGGGACAGCTAACTATGGCTACACCTTC. The chain combines TRBV11-3 with TRBJ1-2, with 7 bases lining up with TRBD1. The CDR3 totals 15 residues. Trimming cost V 1 base and J 0 bases; bases outside gene matches: 2. Per the germline V gene, CDR1 is SGHNT and CDR2 is YENEEA.

The chain recombines TRBV5-6 with TRBJ1-3; 9 bases line up with TRBD1. Trimming at V came to 4 bases and at J to 8 bases, leaving 4 bases not matched to a gene. The germline V gene has CDR1 SGHDT and CDR2 YYEEEE. This CDR3 region has 13 residues. The CDR3 loop is CASSGTGLDTIYF. CDR3 DNA: TGTGCCAGCAGCGGGACAGGGCTGGACACCATATATTTT.

The chain couples TRBV9 to TRBJ2-3, with 7 bases matching TRBD1. This CDR3 comprises 15 residues. Trimming at V came to 3 bases and at J to 2 bases, leaving 6 bases not matched to a gene. The germline gives CDR1 SGDLS, CDR2 YYNGEE. The CDR3 is CASSEGQTYTDTQYF. DNA of the CDR3: TGTGCCAGCAGCGAGGGACAGACCTACACAGATACGCAGTATTTT. Filled out from reference TRBV9 and TRBJ2-3, the complete variable domain reads DSGVTQTPKHLITATGQRVTLRCSPRSGDLSVYWYQQSLDQGLQFLIQYYNGEERAKGNILERFSAQQFPDLHSELNLSSLELGDSALYFCASSEGQTYTDTQYFGPGTRLTVL.

This chain uses TRBV11-3 with TRBJ1-6; the D is unclear. Germline loops: CDR1 SGHNT, CDR2 YENEEA. The V and J ends lost 5 bases and 7 bases respectively, with 15 bases between them. The CDR3 is made up of 15 amino acids. The CDR3 nucleotides are TGTGCCAGCAGCGGGGTGTCGTTTGAGAATTCACCCCTCCACTTT. Translated, it gives CASSGVSFENSPLHF.